What follows describes a single T cell receptor beta chain. This specimen comes from a study of blood T cell repertoires in COVID-19. Study background: Samples representing acute and convalescent COVID-19 were sourced from the United States, Italy and Spain.

The protocol was immunoSEQ multiplex PCR, while the TCRdb copy is restricted to in-frame clones and leaves out a portion. The sample holds about 170,000 clones, around 83% seen once. V shed 5 bases and J 0 bases; nucleotides not matched to a gene: 11. CDR3 size: 18 residues. The germline V gene encodes CDR1 SGHVS and CDR2 FNYEAQ. This receptor was identified in a woman in her 70s who had recovered from COVID-19. The sequenced sample consisted of peripheral blood. J is TRBJ2-2 and V is TRBV7-6; 8 bases line up with TRBD2. Here the CDR3 DNA reads TGTGCCAGCAGCCCCAGAATGACGGGAGGGGCGAACACCGGGGAGCTGTTTTTT. It is translated as CASSPRMTGGANTGELFF.